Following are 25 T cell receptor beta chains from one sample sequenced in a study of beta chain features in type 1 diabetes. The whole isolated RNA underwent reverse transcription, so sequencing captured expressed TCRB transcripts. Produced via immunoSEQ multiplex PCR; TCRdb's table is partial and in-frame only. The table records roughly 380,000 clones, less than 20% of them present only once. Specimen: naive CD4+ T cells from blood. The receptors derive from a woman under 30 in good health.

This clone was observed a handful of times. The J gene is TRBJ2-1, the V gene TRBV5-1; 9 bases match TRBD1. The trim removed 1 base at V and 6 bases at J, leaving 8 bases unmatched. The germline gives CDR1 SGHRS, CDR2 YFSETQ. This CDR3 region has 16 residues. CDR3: CASSLTGGQGANEQFF. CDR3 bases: TGCGCCAGCAGCTTGACGGGGGGACAGGGTGCCAATGAGCAGTTCTTC.

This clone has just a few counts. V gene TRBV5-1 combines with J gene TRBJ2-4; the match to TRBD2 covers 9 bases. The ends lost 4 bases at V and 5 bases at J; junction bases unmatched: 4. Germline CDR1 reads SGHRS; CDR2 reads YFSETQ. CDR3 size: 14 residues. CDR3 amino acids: CASSGGGAENIQYF. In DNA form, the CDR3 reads TGCGCCAGCAGCGGCGGGGGGGCGGAAAACATTCAGTACTTC.

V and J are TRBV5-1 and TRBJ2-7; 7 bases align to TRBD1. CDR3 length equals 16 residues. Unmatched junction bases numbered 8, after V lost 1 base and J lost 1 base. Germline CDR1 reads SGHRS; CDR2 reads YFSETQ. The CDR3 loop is CASSLNPGQQSYEQYF. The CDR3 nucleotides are TGCGCCAGCAGCTTGAACCCGGGACAGCAGTCCTACGAGCAGTACTTC.

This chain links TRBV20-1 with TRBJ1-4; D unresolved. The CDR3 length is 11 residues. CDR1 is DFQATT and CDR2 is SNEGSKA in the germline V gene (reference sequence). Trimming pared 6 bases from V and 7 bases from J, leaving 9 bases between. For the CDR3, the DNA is TGCAGTGCCCGTCCGGGTGAAAAACTGTTTTTT. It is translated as CSARPGEKLFF.

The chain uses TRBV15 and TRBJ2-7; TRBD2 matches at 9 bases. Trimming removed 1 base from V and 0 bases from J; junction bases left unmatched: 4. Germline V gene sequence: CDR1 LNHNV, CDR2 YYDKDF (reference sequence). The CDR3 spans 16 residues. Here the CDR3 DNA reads TGTGCCACCAGCAGAGGGGTAGCGGGGGCCTCCTACGAGCAGTACTTC. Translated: CATSRGVAGASYEQYF.

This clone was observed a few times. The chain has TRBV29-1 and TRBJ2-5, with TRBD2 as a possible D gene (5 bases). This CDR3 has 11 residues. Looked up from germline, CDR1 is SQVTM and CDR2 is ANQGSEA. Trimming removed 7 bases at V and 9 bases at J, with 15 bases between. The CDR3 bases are TGCAGCGCCTACCCGGGAATGGCCCAGTACTTC. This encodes CSAYPGMAQYF.

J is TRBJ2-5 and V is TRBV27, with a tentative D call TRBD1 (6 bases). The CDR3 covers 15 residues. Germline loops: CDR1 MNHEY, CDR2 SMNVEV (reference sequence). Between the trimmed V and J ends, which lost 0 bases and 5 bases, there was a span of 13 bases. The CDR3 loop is CASSLSWTVGETQYF. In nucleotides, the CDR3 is TGTGCCAGCAGTTTATCTTGGACAGTCGGGGAGACCCAGTACTTC.

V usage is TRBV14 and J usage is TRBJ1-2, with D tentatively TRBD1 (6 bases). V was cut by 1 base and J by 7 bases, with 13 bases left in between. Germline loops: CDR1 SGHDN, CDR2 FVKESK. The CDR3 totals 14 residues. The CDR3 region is CASSQVSRGFGYTF. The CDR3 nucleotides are TGTGCCAGCAGCCAAGTATCGAGGGGGTTTGGCTACACCTTC.

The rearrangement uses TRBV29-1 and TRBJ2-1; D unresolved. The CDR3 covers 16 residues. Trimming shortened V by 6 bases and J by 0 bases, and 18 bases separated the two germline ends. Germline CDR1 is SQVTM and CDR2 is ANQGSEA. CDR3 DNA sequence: TGCAGCGTCGTCCATGGCCCTCGAAGCTCCTACAATGAGCAGTTCTTC. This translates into CSVVHGPRSSYNEQFF.

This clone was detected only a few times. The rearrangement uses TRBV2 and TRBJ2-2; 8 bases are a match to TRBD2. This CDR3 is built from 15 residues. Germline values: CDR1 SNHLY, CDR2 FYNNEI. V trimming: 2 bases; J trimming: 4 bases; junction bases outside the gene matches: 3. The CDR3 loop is CASSESGGSTGELFF. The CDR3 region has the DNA TGTGCCAGCAGTGAATCGGGGGGGAGCACCGGGGAGCTGTTTTTT.

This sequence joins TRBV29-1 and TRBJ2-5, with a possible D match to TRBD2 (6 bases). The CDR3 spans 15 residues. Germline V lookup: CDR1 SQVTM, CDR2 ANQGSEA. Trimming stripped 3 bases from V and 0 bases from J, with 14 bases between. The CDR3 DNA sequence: TGCAGCGTTGAGGAGGGGAATTGGTACCAAGAGACCCAGTACTTC. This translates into CSVEEGNWYQETQYF.

CDR3 DNA: TGCGCCAGCAGCTTCGGCAGGGGGTTTGGCGACACTGAAGCTTTCTTT. Translated, it gives CASSFGRGFGDTEAFF. This chain uses TRBV5-1 with TRBJ1-1; 7 bases line up with TRBD1. The length of the CDR3 is 16 residues. V dropped 2 bases and J dropped 3; count of bases not matched to a gene: 10. CDR1 SGHRS and CDR2 YFSETQ come from the germline V gene.

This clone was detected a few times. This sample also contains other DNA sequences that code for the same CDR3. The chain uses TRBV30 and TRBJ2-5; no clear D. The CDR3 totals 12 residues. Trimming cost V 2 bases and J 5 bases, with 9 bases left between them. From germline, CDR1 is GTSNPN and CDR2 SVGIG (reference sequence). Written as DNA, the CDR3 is TGTGCCTGGAGTACGAGCGCGGAGACCCAGTACTTC. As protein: CAWSTSAETQYF. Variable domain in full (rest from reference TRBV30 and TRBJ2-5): SQTIHQWPATLVQPVGSPLSLECTVEGTSNPNLYWYRQAAGRGLQLLFYSVGIGQISSEVPQNLSASRPQDRQFILSSKKLLLSDSGFYLCAWSTSAETQYFGPGTRLLVL.

CDR3 protein: CASSFRDRGKRNTEAFF. The CDR3 nucleotides read TGTGCCAGCAGCTTCCGGGACAGGGGGAAAAGGAACACTGAAGCTTTCTTT. The genes are TRBV7-3 and TRBJ1-1; 11 positions agree with TRBD1. This CDR3 region has 17 residues. With V trimmed by 3 bases and J by 1 base, 7 bases remained unmatched. CDR1 is SGHTA, CDR2 FQGTGA, per germline.

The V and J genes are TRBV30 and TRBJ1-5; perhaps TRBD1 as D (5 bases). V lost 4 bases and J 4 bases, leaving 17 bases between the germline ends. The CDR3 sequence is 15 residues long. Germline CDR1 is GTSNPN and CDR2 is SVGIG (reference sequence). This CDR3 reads CAWIEAGGRNQPQHF. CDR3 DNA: TGTGCCTGGATTGAGGCGGGGGGAAGAAATCAGCCCCAGCATTTT.

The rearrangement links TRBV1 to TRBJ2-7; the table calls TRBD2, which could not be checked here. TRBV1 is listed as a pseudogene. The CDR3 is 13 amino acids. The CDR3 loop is CTSSQGARYEQYF. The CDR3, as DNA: TGCACCAGCAGCCAGGGAGCTCGATACGAGCAGTACTTC.

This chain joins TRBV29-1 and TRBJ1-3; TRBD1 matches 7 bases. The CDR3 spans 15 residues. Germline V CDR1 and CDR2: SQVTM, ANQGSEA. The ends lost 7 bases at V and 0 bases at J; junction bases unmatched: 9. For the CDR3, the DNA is TGCAGCGCCCGACCGACAGGGACCTCTGGAAACACCATATATTTT. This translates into CSARPTGTSGNTIYF. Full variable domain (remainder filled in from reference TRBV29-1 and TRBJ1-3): SAVISQKPSRDICQRGTSLTIQCQVDSQVTMMFWYRQQPGQSLTLIATANQGSEATYESGFVIDKFPISRPNLTFSTLTVSNMSPEDSSIYLCSARPTGTSGNTIYFGEGSWLTVV.

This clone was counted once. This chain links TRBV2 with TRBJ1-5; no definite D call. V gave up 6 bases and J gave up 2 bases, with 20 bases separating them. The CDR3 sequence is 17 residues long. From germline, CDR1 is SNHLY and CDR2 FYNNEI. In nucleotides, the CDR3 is TGTGCCAGCAGCGAAAACTCTCTGTCGGCGGGCAATCAGCCCCAGCATTTT. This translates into CASSENSLSAGNQPQHF.

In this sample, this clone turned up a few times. CDR3 sequence reads: CSVELGRSNTGELFF. CDR3 in DNA: TGCAGCGTTGAATTGGGCAGATCGAACACCGGGGAGCTGTTTTTT. This chain uses TRBV29-1 with TRBJ2-2; D is unresolved. The germline V gene has CDR1 SQVTM and CDR2 ANQGSEA. The CDR3 is 15 amino acids. The V end was cut by 2 bases, the J end by 0 bases, with 10 bases between.

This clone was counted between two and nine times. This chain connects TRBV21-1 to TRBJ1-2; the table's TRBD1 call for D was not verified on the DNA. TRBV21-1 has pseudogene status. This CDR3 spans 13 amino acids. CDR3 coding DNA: TGTGCCAGCAGCAAAGGGACAGCCTATGGCTACACCTTC. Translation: CASSKGTAYGYTF.

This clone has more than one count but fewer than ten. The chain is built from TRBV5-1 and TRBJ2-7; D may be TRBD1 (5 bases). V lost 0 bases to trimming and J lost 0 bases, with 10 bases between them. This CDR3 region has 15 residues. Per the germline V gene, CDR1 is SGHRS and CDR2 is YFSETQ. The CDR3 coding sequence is TGCGCCAGCAGCTTGGTGCCAGGGCCCTCCTACGAGCAGTACTTC. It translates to CASSLVPGPSYEQYF.

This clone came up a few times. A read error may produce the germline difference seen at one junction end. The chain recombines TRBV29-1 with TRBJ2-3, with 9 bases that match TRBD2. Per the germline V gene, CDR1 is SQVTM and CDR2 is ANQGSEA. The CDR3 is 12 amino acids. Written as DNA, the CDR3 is TGCAGCGTCGGGACTAGCAGAGATACGCAGTATTTT. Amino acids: CSVGTSRDTQYF.

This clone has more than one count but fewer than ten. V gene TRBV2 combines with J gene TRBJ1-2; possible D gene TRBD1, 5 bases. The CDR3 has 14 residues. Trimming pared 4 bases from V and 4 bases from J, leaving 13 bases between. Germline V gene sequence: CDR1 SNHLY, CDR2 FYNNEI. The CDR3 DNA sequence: TGTGCCAGCAGTGCCTTGGGGGGTGGCTATGGCTACACCTTC. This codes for CASSALGGGYGYTF.

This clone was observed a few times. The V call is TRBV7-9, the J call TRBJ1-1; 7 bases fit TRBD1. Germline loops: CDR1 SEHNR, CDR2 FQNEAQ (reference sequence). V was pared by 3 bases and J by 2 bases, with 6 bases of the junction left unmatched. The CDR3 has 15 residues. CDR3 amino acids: CASSFYGTVNTEAFF. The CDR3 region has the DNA TGTGCCAGCAGCTTTTACGGGACAGTAAACACTGAAGCTTTCTTT.

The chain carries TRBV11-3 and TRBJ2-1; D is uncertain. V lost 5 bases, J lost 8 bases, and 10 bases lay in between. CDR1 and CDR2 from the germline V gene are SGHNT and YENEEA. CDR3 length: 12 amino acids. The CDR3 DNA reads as TGTGCCAGCAGCCGAACTAACGATGAGCAGTTCTTC. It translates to CASSRTNDEQFF.